Each of the 16 T cell receptor beta chains below was sequenced from the same sample in a study. TCRdb re-called the RT-PCR reads through MiXCR, storing one row per CDR3 protein. The sample lists about 680,000 distinct CDR3 sequences; 13% to 15% were seen once. The sequenced material came from memory CD4+ T cells from blood. The source is a female donor in good health, serving as a healthy control.

The gene calls are TRBV7-3 and TRBJ2-1; D assignment may be TRBD1 or TRBD2 (5 bases each). This CDR3 spans 18 amino acids. CDR1 is SGHTA, CDR2 FQGTGA, per germline. Trimming shortened V by 0 bases and J by 5 bases, and 20 bases separated the two germline ends. The CDR3 coding sequence is TGTGCCAGCAGCTTAACAAAGACCGGGACCCCGCTCGACAATGAGCAGTTCTTC. Amino acids: CASSLTKTGTPLDNEQFF.

This clonotype was seen only a few times. The chain couples TRBV20-1 to TRBJ2-7, with 8 bases fitting TRBD1. J was trimmed by 7 bases and V by 3 bases; bases with no gene match: 5. From germline, CDR1 is DFQATT and CDR2 SNEGSKA (reference sequence). The CDR3 has 12 amino acids. The CDR3 sequence: CSARSNRGEQYF. In nucleotides, the CDR3 is TGCAGTGCTAGGTCGAACAGGGGGGAGCAGTACTTC.

V gene TRBV20-1 combines with J gene TRBJ1-5; 12 nucleotides line up with TRBD1. The germline CDR1 and CDR2 sequences are DFQATT and SNEGSKA (reference sequence). The CDR3 extends over 17 amino acids. V lost 3 bases to trimming and J lost 2 bases; unmatched junction nucleotides: 8. CDR3 nucleotide sequence: TGCAGTGCTAGTCGGGACAGGGGGCTCCTCGGCAATCAGCCCCAGCATTTT. This gives the protein CSASRDRGLLGNQPQHF.

The chain is built from TRBV10-3 and TRBJ2-3; 12 bases are a match to TRBD2. CDR1 and CDR2 from the germline V gene are ENHRY and SYGVKD. Losses at the gene ends were 6 bases for V and 5 bases for J; bases not matched to a gene: 6. The CDR3 runs to 15 residues. CDR3 region: CAISLAGGLGDTQYF. The CDR3 nucleotides are TGTGCCATCAGCCTAGCGGGAGGGCTCGGAGATACGCAGTATTTT.

This clonotype has just a few counts. The chain recombines TRBV20-1 with TRBJ1-6; D is undetermined. Between the trimmed V and J ends, which lost 6 bases and 5 bases, there was a span of 17 bases. The V gene's germline CDR1 is DFQATT and CDR2 SNEGSKA (reference sequence). The CDR3 consists of 15 residues. For the CDR3, the DNA is TGCAGTGCAAGCCCATCTATGGGGAATAATTCACCCCTCCACTTT. It translates to CSASPSMGNNSPLHF.

This clonotype was observed at least ten times. The V call is TRBV15, the J call TRBJ1-1; TRBD1 is a possible D gene (5 bases). This CDR3 is built from 11 residues. Germline V gene lookup returns CDR1 LNHNV and CDR2 YYDKDF (reference sequence). Deletions cut 8 bases from V and 7 bases from J, with 11 bases between. This CDR3 is CATEGVSEAFF. The CDR3 DNA reads as TGTGCCACCGAAGGGGTTAGTGAAGCTTTCTTT.

The chain combines TRBV18 with TRBJ2-1; D uncertain. CDR3 length equals 13 residues. Trimming left V 2 bases short and J 5 bases short, with 7 bases between. Germline V lookup: CDR1 KGHSH, CDR2 LQKENI. The CDR3 coding sequence is TGTGCCAGCTCACCAACGGATCACAATGAGCAGTTCTTC. Translation gives CASSPTDHNEQFF.

The chain employs TRBV4-3 and TRBJ1-2; 9 nucleotides agree with TRBD1. Trimming removed 1 base from V and 3 bases from J; junction bases left unmatched: 9. The CDR3 has 17 amino acids. Germline lookup yields CDR1 LGHNA and CDR2 YSLEER. The CDR3 sequence: CASSQAPGQGRHYGYTF. CDR3 nucleotides: TGCGCCAGCAGCCAAGCGCCGGGACAGGGTAGACACTATGGCTACACCTTC.

In this sample, this clonotype turned up once. V is TRBV3-1 and J is TRBJ2-4, with a possible D match to TRBD1 (6 bases). CDR1 and CDR2 from the germline V gene are LGHDT and YNNKEL (reference sequence). CDR3 size: 15 residues. V lost 1 base and J 1 base, leaving 8 bases between the germline ends. CDR3 amino acids: CASSQVTGAKNIQYF. CDR3 coding DNA: TGTGCCAGCAGCCAAGTAACAGGGGCCAAAAACATTCAGTACTTC.

Of note for this clonotype: This may stem from a read error, because a much larger clone lies one nucleotide away. The CDR3, as DNA: TGTGCCAGCAGTTTAGGGACCTATTGGGATGAGCAGGTCTTC. This encodes CASSLGTYWDEQVF. V usage is TRBV12-3 or TRBV12-4 and J usage is TRBJ2-1, with unresolved D. The CDR3 consists of 14 residues.

The chain couples TRBV29-1 to TRBJ1-2; D is perhaps TRBD1 (5 bases). CDR3 length: 14 residues. V lost 0 bases to trimming and J lost 4 bases, with 12 bases between them. Germline CDR1 reads SQVTM; CDR2 reads ANQGSEA. CDR3 protein: CSVEDRRGVYGYTF. The CDR3 DNA reads as TGCAGCGTTGAAGATCGAAGGGGAGTCTATGGCTACACCTTC.

This clonotype has a handful of counts. The genes are TRBV7-3 and TRBJ2-6; D not resolved. Per germline, CDR1 SGHTA and CDR2 FQGTGA. The CDR3 sequence is 13 residues long. V shed 8 bases and J shed 3 bases, with 8 bases lying between them. As DNA, the CDR3 is TGTGCCAGCGGAATTGATGGGGCCAACGTCCTGACTTTC. This translates into CASGIDGANVLTF.

This clonotype occurred a few times. The chain has TRBV12-3 or TRBV12-4 and TRBJ2-1; 11 nucleotides line up with TRBD2. The CDR3 is 15 residues long. The J segment lost 5 bases and the V segment lost 6 bases, leaving 6 bases of the junction unmatched. CDR3 sequence: CASRPTSGGHNEQFF. CDR3 coding DNA: TGTGCCAGCAGACCCACTAGCGGGGGACACAATGAGCAGTTCTTC.

The gene calls are TRBV7-9 and TRBJ2-7; D is uncertain. With 3 bases removed from V and 2 bases from J, the gap between germline ends came to 11 bases. Germline CDR1 is SEHNR and CDR2 is FQNEAQ (reference sequence). The CDR3 extends over 14 amino acids. CDR3 nucleotide sequence: TGTGCCAGCAGCTTGGACGGAGCGACCTACGAGCAGTACTTC. Amino acids: CASSLDGATYEQYF. Together with reference TRBV7-9 and TRBJ2-7, the CDR3 gives the full variable domain: DTGVSQNPRHKITKRGQNVTFRCDPISEHNRLYWYRQTLGQGPEFLTYFQNEAQLEKSRLLSDRFSAERPKGSFSTLEIQRTEQGDSAMYLCASSLDGATYEQYFGPGTRLTVT.

The chain uses TRBV3-1 and TRBJ2-1; 10 nucleotides line up with TRBD2. Germline V lookup: CDR1 LGHDT, CDR2 YNNKEL (reference sequence). The CDR3 extends over 17 amino acids. V trimming: 5 bases; J trimming: 3 bases; junction bases outside the gene matches: 10. CDR3 in amino acids: CASSSGGGTGNYNEQFF. In nucleotides, the CDR3 is TGTGCCAGCAGCAGCGGGGGGGGGACTGGCAACTACAATGAGCAGTTCTTC.

This clonotype was counted once. The rearrangement uses TRBV4-2 and TRBJ2-2, with D perhaps TRBD1 or TRBD2 (6 bases each). CDR3 size: 15 residues. Germline V gene sequence: CDR1 LGHNA, CDR2 YNFKEQ. Trimming took 1 base from V and 5 from J, leaving 11 bases between them. DNA for the CDR3: TGTGCCAGCAGCCAAGGCCAGGGGAGGACCGGGGAGCTGTTTTTT. As protein: CASSQGQGRTGELFF.